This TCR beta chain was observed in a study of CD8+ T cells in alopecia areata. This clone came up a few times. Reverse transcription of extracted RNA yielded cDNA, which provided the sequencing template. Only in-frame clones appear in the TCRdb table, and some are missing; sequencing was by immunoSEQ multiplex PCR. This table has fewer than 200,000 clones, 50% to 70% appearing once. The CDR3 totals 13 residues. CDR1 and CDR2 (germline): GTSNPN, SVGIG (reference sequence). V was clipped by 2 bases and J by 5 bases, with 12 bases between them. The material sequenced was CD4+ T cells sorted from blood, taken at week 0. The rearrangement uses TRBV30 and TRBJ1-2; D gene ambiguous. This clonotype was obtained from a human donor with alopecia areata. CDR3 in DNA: TGTGCCTGGAGTCGCGGGCCCGCGTATGGCTACACCTTC. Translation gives CAWSRGPAYGYTF.